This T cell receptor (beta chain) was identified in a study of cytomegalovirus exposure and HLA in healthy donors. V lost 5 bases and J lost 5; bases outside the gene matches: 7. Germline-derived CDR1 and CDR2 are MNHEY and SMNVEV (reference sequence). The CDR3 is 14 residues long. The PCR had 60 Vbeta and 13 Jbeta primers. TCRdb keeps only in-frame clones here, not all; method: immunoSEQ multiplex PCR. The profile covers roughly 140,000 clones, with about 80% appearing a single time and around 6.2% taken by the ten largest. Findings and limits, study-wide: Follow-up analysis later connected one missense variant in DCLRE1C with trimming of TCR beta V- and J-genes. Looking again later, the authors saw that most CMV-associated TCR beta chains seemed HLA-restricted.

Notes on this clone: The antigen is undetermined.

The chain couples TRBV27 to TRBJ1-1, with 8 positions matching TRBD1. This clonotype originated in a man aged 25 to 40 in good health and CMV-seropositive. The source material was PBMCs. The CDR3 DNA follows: TGTGCCAGCAGTCCGCAATACAGGGGGACTGAAGCTTTCTTT. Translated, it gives CASSPQYRGTEAFF.